The subject of this entry is one T cell receptor beta chain. Its antigen is still unknown. Researchers made TCR cDNA using 5'RACE template switching, and this step added a universal primer site and UMIs. TCRdb recomputed calls from the 5' RACE reads with MiXCR, one row per CDR3 protein. The sample has around 400,000 distinct CDR3 sequences, about 9.9% seen once. The entry originates in a study of T cells after yellow fever vaccination. Study-level points and caveats: The secondary response was weaker but peaked faster, day 5 versus 15. A small proportion of clonotypes was detected in both the CD4 and CD8 compartments. FACS-sorted repertoires could contain abundant clonotypes contaminating from the bulk population.

The CDR3 has 16 residues. Germline loops: CDR1 SGHKS, CDR2 YYEKEE (reference sequence). V gave up 6 bases and J gave up 0 bases, with 16 bases separating them. Sequenced material: PBMCs, taken on the day of the first yellow fever vaccination. The sequence derives from a man between 18 and 29 years old who received the YFV17D yellow fever vaccine. V usage is TRBV5-5 and J usage is TRBJ2-1; perhaps TRBD1 as D (5 bases). CDR3 protein: CASTSLWGNSYNEQFF. The CDR3 nucleotides are TGTGCCAGCACCTCGCTGTGGGGCAACTCCTACAATGAGCAGTTCTTC.